This T cell receptor (beta chain) was found in a study of beta chain features in type 1 diabetes. Study-wide points: Insertions were fewer and deletions more numerous at VDJ junctions in type 1 diabetes patients. Among patients with Type 1 diabetes, TCRB CDR3s were moderately but significantly shorter in every one of the four CD4+ subsets. Short templates might get an advantage during PCR, and this would be equal in patients and controls.

The V segment lost 1 base and the J segment 6 bases; nucleotides outside the gene matches: 3. From germline, CDR1 is SGHTA and CDR2 FQGTGA. The CDR3 extends over 15 amino acids. Turning to this clone: Antigen unknown.

The whole isolated RNA underwent reverse transcription, so sequencing captured expressed TCRB transcripts. Regulatory, naive and central memory T cell samples averaged around 3.9 million reads. Produced via immunoSEQ multiplex PCR; TCRdb's table is partial and in-frame only. The sample holds roughly 400,000 clones, 8.5% to 10% seen once. Sorting that relied on CD45RO/CCR7/CD25/CD127/CD95/CD27 yielded CD4+ naive, central memory, regulatory and stem cell-like memory cells. The TCR originated in a young man with type 1 diabetes. The chain joins TRBV7-3 to TRBJ2-1; 10 positions agree with TRBD2. The sample comprised central memory CD4+ T cells from blood. DNA of the CDR3: TGTGCCAGCAGCTTAAGGATAGCGGGAGGCAATGAGCAGTTCTTC. Protein product: CASSLRIAGGNEQFF.